This is a list of T cell receptor beta chains from one sample in a study of somatic mutations in cytotoxic T cells in rheumatoid arthritis. Clones were sequenced by immunoSEQ multiplex PCR, and TCRdb holds only the in-frame ones, with some missing. Of 15,000 to 20,000 clones listed, roughly 82% were seen once; the top ten hold about 17%. The sample comprised CD8+ T cells sorted from blood. The receptor set was obtained from a woman aged 45 to 65 with rheumatoid arthritis. Both conserved end residues are part of each CDR3. The D gene is left open where the match is weak. Size tells how often a clone was seen (once, few, many) or the class of an expanded clone, and some rows leave it out.

j_call	clone_size	d_call	v_call	cdr3_nt	cdr3_aa
TRBJ2-7	-	-	TRBV11-2	TGTGCCAGCAGCTTAGATAGGCAGTGGCCATCCTACGAGCAGTACTTC	CASSLDRQWPSYEQYF
TRBJ1-1	-	-	TRBV10-3	TGTGCCATCAACCCGACAAAGTCGAACACTGAAGCTTTCTTT	CAINPTKSNTEAFF
TRBJ2-1	-	-	TRBV10-3	TGTGCCATCAGTGGGGTGAAAAGCTCCTACAATGAGCAGTTCTTC	CAISGVKSSYNEQFF
TRBJ1-6	-	-	TRBV15	TGTGCCACCAGCAGAGCGGACAACTATAATTCACCCCTCCACTTT	CATSRADNYNSPLHF
TRBJ1-5	-	-	TRBV27	TGTGCCAGCAGTTTTGGTGGCAATCAGCCCCAGCATTTT	CASSFGGNQPQHF
TRBJ2-3	-	TRBD2	TRBV9	TGTGCCAGCAGCGCCTCCAGCGGGAATACAGATACGCAGTATTTT	CASSASSGNTDTQYF
TRBJ2-7	-	TRBD1	TRBV6-5	TGTGCCAGCAAGGGGACAGGGCGGCAAGAGCAGTACTTC	CASKGTGRQEQYF
TRBJ1-1	medium-sized	-	TRBV2	TGTGCCAGCGACGACGGCGACCTGAACACTGAAGCTTTCTTT	CASDDGDLNTEAFF
TRBJ2-7	once	-	TRBV27	TGTGCCAGCAGTCGCAGGGGCCCCTACGAGCAGTACTTC	CASSRRGPYEQYF
TRBJ1-2	-	-	TRBV14	TGTGCCAGCAGCCATGGGACCCTCTATGGCTACACCTTC	CASSHGTLYGYTF
TRBJ1-1	-	TRBD1	TRBV4-1	TGCGCCAGCAGCCCGCCGCTCAGGGGGCTCGACACTGAAGCTTTCTTT	CASSPPLRGLDTEAFF
TRBJ2-3	-	-	TRBV9	TGTGCCAGCAGCGTAGTGGTAGCCGGACCAGGTACAGATACGCAGTATTTT	CASSVVVAGPGTDTQYF
TRBJ2-1	few	TRBD2	TRBV19	TGTGCCAGTAGTATAACTGAGGGACTAGCCCACAATGAGCAGTTCTTC	CASSITEGLAHNEQFF
TRBJ1-4	-	TRBD1	TRBV10-2	TGCGCCAGCACCAGGACAGGGCCGGGTGAAAAACTGTTTTTT	CASTRTGPGEKLFF
TRBJ1-1	-	TRBD1	TRBV7-6	TGTGCCAGCAGCTCCACGGGACAGGGAGGGAGGGTTGAAGCTTTCTTT	CASSSTGQGGRVEAFF
TRBJ1-4	-	-	TRBV4-1	TGCGCCAGCAGCCAAGCTGAGGGGAGGGGGGAAAAACTGTTTTTT	CASSQAEGRGEKLFF
TRBJ1-5	-	-	TRBV12-5	TGTGCTAGTGGCCCCGTGGGGGGCAATCAGCCCCAGCATTTT	CASGPVGGNQPQHF
TRBJ2-1	-	-	TRBV9	TGTGCCAGCAGCTTTCCTCGCAATGAGCAGTTCTTC	CASSFPRNEQFF
TRBJ2-6	-	-	TRBV15	TGTGCCACCAGCAGAGACTGGGGTAGCGGGGCCAACGTCCTGACTTTC	CATSRDWGSGANVLTF
TRBJ1-5	few	TRBD1	TRBV19	TGTGCCAGTAGTCTCACCTCCGTGGGACAGGGGCATCAGCCCCAGCATTTT	CASSLTSVGQGHQPQHF
TRBJ2-3	-	TRBD1	TRBV4-3	TGCGCCAGCAGCCCACGACAGGGAAACTGGTTGGCAGATACGCAGTATTTT	CASSPRQGNWLADTQYF
TRBJ1-3	-	-	TRBV6-5	TGTGCCAGCAGTTCCAACTCTGGAAACACCATATATTTT	CASSSNSGNTIYF
TRBJ1-5	-	TRBD1	TRBV27	TGTGCCAGCTCAAGGACAGGTCACCAGCCCCAGCATTTT	CASSRTGHQPQHF
TRBJ2-1	once	-	TRBV20-1	TGCAGTGCTAGATCGTACAATGAGCAGTTCTTC	CSARSYNEQFF
TRBJ2-6	-	-	TRBV9	TGTGCCAGCAGCGTAAACCCCTCTGGGGCCAACGTCCTGACTTTC	CASSVNPSGANVLTF
TRBJ2-7	-	-	TRBV19	TGTGCCAGTAGTATAGCGGGCGGGTACGAGCAGTACTTC	CASSIAGGYEQYF
TRBJ1-1	-	-	TRBV10-3	TGTGCCATCAGCTCAGAACAGGGCCTGATGAACACTGAAGCTTTCTTT	CAISSEQGLMNTEAFF
TRBJ2-2	-	TRBD2	TRBV28	TGTGCCAGCAGTTCCCCAGGACTAGCGATTACCGGGGAGCTGTTTTTT	CASSSPGLAITGELFF
TRBJ1-3	-	-	TRBV5-1	TGCGCCAGCAGCGCGGTGGCGGGCTCTGGAAACACCATATATTTT	CASSAVAGSGNTIYF
TRBJ1-3	-	TRBD1	TRBV4-2	TGTGCCACTTTGGGACAGGGGGCATCTGGAAACACCATATATTTT	CATLGQGASGNTIYF